The 14 T cell receptor beta chains given below trace back to one sample, sequenced in a study of neurological immune-mediated disorders. One entry per CDR3 protein results from TCRdb running MiXCR on the 5' RACE reads. Of 87,000 or so distinct CDR3 sequences in the sample, 3% to 4.5% were seen once. Input material: PBMCs. The receptors here all came from a woman between 45 and 60 years old with multiple sclerosis.

Regarding this clonotype: A read error is possible here, since a much larger clone lies one base away. This CDR3 is missing its conserved last phenylalanine or tryptophan, likely due to a read error. V is TRBV18 and J is TRBJ2-1; a possible D gene is TRBD1 (5 bases). Trimming left V 1 base short and J 12 bases short, with 10 bases between. The CDR3 consists of 12 residues. Germline values: CDR1 KGHSH, CDR2 LQKENI. In nucleotides, the CDR3 is TGTGCCAGCTCACCACTCAGGGAAAGGCAGTTCTTG. It codes for CASSPLRERQFL.

Ten or more counts support this clonotype. The chain combines TRBV7-8 with TRBJ2-7; 7 bases are a match to TRBD2. Germline-derived CDR1 and CDR2 are SGHVS and FQNEAQ. The CDR3 is made up of 12 amino acids. V gave up 5 bases and J gave up 5 bases; unmatched junction bases: 3. The CDR3 region is CASSGRGNEQYF. Written as DNA, the CDR3 is TGTGCCAGCAGCGGGAGGGGCAACGAGCAGTACTTC.

This clonotype was seen ten or more times. This sequence joins TRBV29-1 and TRBJ2-1; 10 bases agree with TRBD2. The germline V gene has CDR1 SQVTM and CDR2 ANQGSEA. CDR3 length: 13 residues. The junction had 5 bases not matched to a gene; V was cut back by 5 bases and J by 7 bases. CDR3 residues: CSVRPGLANEQFF. CDR3 coding DNA: TGCAGCGTTCGCCCGGGACTAGCGAATGAGCAGTTCTTC.

Ten or more counts support this clonotype. The chain is built from TRBV5-1 and TRBJ2-7, with D hard to call. Germline V gene sequence: CDR1 SGHRS, CDR2 YFSETQ. The CDR3 runs to 14 residues. Trimming shortened V by 2 bases and J by 1 base, and 10 bases separated the two germline ends. The CDR3 spells CASSFFQESYEQYF. CDR3 coding DNA: TGCGCCAGCAGCTTCTTCCAGGAATCCTACGAGCAGTACTTC.

This clonotype was counted ten times or more. The chain employs TRBV6-5 and TRBJ1-1, with 11 bases lining up with TRBD1. From germline, CDR1 is MNHEY and CDR2 SVGAGI. The CDR3 has 14 amino acids. V lost 9 bases and J lost 6; bases outside the gene matches: 9. As DNA, the CDR3 is TGTGCCAGTCATCCGGGACAGGGGGTCCCTGAAGCTTTCTTT. Amino acids: CASHPGQGVPEAFF.

This clonotype was counted at least ten times. J is TRBJ1-1 and V is TRBV20-1, with 8 nucleotides matching TRBD1. Per the germline V gene, CDR1 is DFQATT and CDR2 is SNEGSKA (reference sequence). The V gene end was trimmed by 1 base and the J gene end by 4 bases; junction bases not matched to a gene: 8. The CDR3 is 15 amino acids. CDR3 nucleotides: TGCAGTGCTAGAGGAGGGGGGACAGGTCGCACTGAAGCTTTCTTT. As protein: CSARGGGTGRTEAFF.

The table lists this clonotype with many counts. The chain is built from TRBV15 and TRBJ2-3; D not resolved. V was clipped by 0 bases and J by 0 bases, with 10 bases between them. There are 16 residues in the CDR3. CDR1 and CDR2 from the germline V gene are LNHNV and YYDKDF (reference sequence). The CDR3 sequence: CATSREISSSTDTQYF. DNA for the CDR3: TGTGCCACCAGCAGAGAAATCTCATCTAGCACAGATACGCAGTATTTT.

This clonotype was counted between two and nine times. The chain is built from TRBV20-1 and TRBJ2-2; D is perhaps TRBD1 or TRBD2 (5 bases each). The germline CDR1 and CDR2 sequences are DFQATT and SNEGSKA (reference sequence). Trimming removed 6 bases at V and 1 base at J, with 15 bases between. The CDR3 runs to 15 residues. In DNA, the CDR3 is TGCAGTGCCCCCCCCGGGGCGGGGAACACCGGGGAGCTGTTTTTT. Its translation is CSAPPGAGNTGELFF.

This clonotype came up many times. J is TRBJ1-1 and V is TRBV6-2 or TRBV6-3, with no clear D. V lost 4 bases and J lost 4, with 10 bases in between. The CDR3 runs 13 residues. Germline-derived CDR1 and CDR2 are MNHEY and SVGEGT. The CDR3 DNA reads as TGTGCCAGCAGTTTCGGACGGATCACTGAAGCTTTCTTT. Translation gives CASSFGRITEAFF.

The chain employs TRBV20-1 and TRBJ1-5; D remains unclear. The CDR3 has 13 amino acids. Trimming pared 4 bases from V and 5 bases from J, leaving 12 bases between. Germline CDR1 and CDR2: DFQATT and SNEGSKA (reference sequence). This CDR3 reads CSATGSGDQPQHF. As DNA, the CDR3 is TGCAGTGCTACTGGGAGTGGAGATCAGCCCCAGCATTTT.

The table lists this clonotype with many counts. The chain has TRBV20-1 and TRBJ1-2, with no clear D. Germline CDR1 reads DFQATT; CDR2 reads SNEGSKA (reference sequence). V lost 4 bases to trimming and J lost 0 bases, with 6 bases between them. The CDR3 sequence is 12 residues long. The DNA for the CDR3 is TGCAGTGCTACAGAACCTAACTATGGCTACACCTTC. Residues: CSATEPNYGYTF.

This clonotype was counted many times. This chain links TRBV4-2 with TRBJ1-6, with D possibly matching TRBD1 (6 bases). This CDR3 is built from 15 residues. With 0 bases removed from V and 11 bases from J, the gap between germline ends came to 14 bases. Per germline, CDR1 LGHNA and CDR2 YNFKEQ. CDR3 coding DNA: TGTGCCAGCAGCCAAGATCTCAGGGGAAGAGCACCCCTCCACTTT. Its translation: CASSQDLRGRAPLHF.

This clonotype was counted at least ten times. This rearrangement joins TRBV5-1 to TRBJ2-3; D assignment may be TRBD1 or TRBD2 (7 bases each). Trimming shortened V by 4 bases and J by 4 bases, and 22 bases separated the two germline ends. The CDR3 length is 17 residues. Germline assignment: CDR1 SGHRS and CDR2 YFSETQ. CDR3 in DNA: TGCGCCAGCAGCCCCCAGGGGGGGGGCCGGGGAGCAGATACGCAGTATTTT. Its translation is CASSPQGGGRGADTQYF. Supplemented by reference TRBV5-1 and TRBJ2-3, the full variable domain reads KAGVTQTPRYLIKTRGQQVTLSCSPISGHRSVSWYQQTPGQGLQFLFEYFSETQRNKGNFPGRFSGRQFSNSRSEMNVSTLELGDSALYLCASSPQGGGRGADTQYFGPGTRLTVL.

There are many counts of this clonotype. This chain connects TRBV20-1 to TRBJ2-7; D call uncertain. The ends were cut back, 2 bases at V and 2 bases at J, with 16 bases in the middle. Germline V gives CDR1 DFQATT, CDR2 SNEGSKA (reference sequence). CDR3 size: 15 residues. Here the CDR3 reads CSARFPDLRAYEQYF. The DNA for the CDR3 is TGCAGTGCTAGATTCCCCGACCTACGAGCCTACGAGCAGTACTTC.